These T cell receptor beta chains were read from a single sample in a study of T cell changes during pregnancy in multiple sclerosis. Sequencing used immunoSEQ multiplex PCR; TCRdb keeps in-frame clones, though not all of them. The profile covers about 59,000 clones, with about 90% appearing a single time and less than 3% taken by the ten largest. The specimen was peripheral blood, collected in the third trimester of pregnancy. These receptor sequences come from a female donor in good health, enrolled as a control in a pregnancy study. The CDR3 runs from the conserved cysteine through the conserved F or W. D genes are given only for firm matches. Size is omitted from some rows. Given values are once, few, many or a class for expanded clones.

NA	NA	TRBV16	TRBJ1-1	TGTGCCAGCAGCCGCGACGGACAGAACACTGAAGCTTTCTTT	CASSRDGQNTEAFF
NA	NA	TRBV6-1	TRBJ1-4	TGTGCCAGCAGTGAAGGGGGCCCGGCTAATGAAAAACTGTTTTTT	CASSEGGPANEKLFF
NA	NA	TRBV27	TRBJ1-2	TGTGCCAGCAGGATAATACAGGGAGTCAACTATGGCTACACCTTC	CASRIIQGVNYGYTF
NA	NA	TRBV6-5	TRBJ1-1	TGTGCCAGCAGACTTTCGGGACTCCTGAACACTGAAGCTTTCTTT	CASRLSGLLNTEAFF
NA	TRBD1	TRBV5-4	TRBJ1-2	TGTGCCAGCAAATCAGGGGGCCCTGACTATGGCTACACCTTC	CASKSGGPDYGYTF
NA	NA	TRBV10-2	TRBJ1-5	TGCGCCAGCAGTGAGGACAAGAACAGGCCGATCAATCAGCCCCAGCATTTT	CASSEDKNRPINQPQHF
NA	TRBD1	TRBV19	TRBJ1-2	TGTGCCAGTACCGACAGGGTTATTAGGTATGGCTACACCTTC	CASTDRVIRYGYTF
once	TRBD2	TRBV7-2	TRBJ2-7	TGTGCCAGCAGCCTCCCGGGGGGTACCTACGAGCAGTACTTC	CASSLPGGTYEQYF
NA	NA	TRBV18	TRBJ2-6	TGTGCCAGCTCACCGTCGTCTTCGGGGGTTAGAGCTGGGGCCAACGTCCTGACTTTC	CASSPSSSGVRAGANVLTF
NA	TRBD1	TRBV7-9	TRBJ2-2	TGTGCCAGCTCTTTTACAGGGGATCTCACCGGGGAGCTGTTTTTT	CASSFTGDLTGELFF
NA	TRBD1	TRBV19	TRBJ2-3	TGTGCCAGTAGTATAGGAGGGACAGGCCGTGGGGATACGCAGTATTTT	CASSIGGTGRGDTQYF
NA	TRBD2	TRBV27	TRBJ2-5	TGTGCCAGCAGTATGCGCGGGGGGTACCAAGAGACCCAGTACTTC	CASSMRGGYQETQYF
NA	TRBD1	TRBV18	TRBJ1-4	TGTGCCAGCTCACCAATGGGGACAGGAACTAATGAAAAACTGTTTTTT	CASSPMGTGTNEKLFF
NA	NA	TRBV4-1	TRBJ1-2	TGCGCCAGCAGCCAAGAGGGCCTCTATGGCTACACCTTC	CASSQEGLYGYTF
NA	NA	TRBV5-6	TRBJ1-5	TGTGCCAGCAGCTTATTCCAGGGTTCCCAGCCCCAGCATTTT	CASSLFQGSQPQHF
NA	NA	TRBV9	TRBJ2-2	TGTGCCAGCAGCGTAGCAGTGAACACCGGGGAGCTGTTTTTT	CASSVAVNTGELFF
NA	NA	TRBV5-4	TRBJ2-7	TGTGCCAGCAGCTTGGAGGGAGATAAGAGGGAGCAGTACTTC	CASSLEGDKREQYF
NA	NA	TRBV7-2	TRBJ1-2	TGTGCCAGCAGCTTAGGAGGGAATGGCTACACCTTC	CASSLGGNGYTF
NA	TRBD2	TRBV28	TRBJ2-7	TGTGCCAGCAGCCGGACTAGCGGGAGTGAATTCTACGAGCAGTACTTC	CASSRTSGSEFYEQYF
NA	NA	TRBV7-8	TRBJ2-5	TGTGCCAGCAGCTTAGGGGTCAGGGGAGAGACCCAGTACTTC	CASSLGVRGETQYF
few	NA	TRBV5-1	TRBJ1-1	TGCGCCAGCAGCTGGGGGCTCGGGGGGTACACTGAAGCTTTCTTT	CASSWGLGGYTEAFF
NA	TRBD2	TRBV2	TRBJ2-1	TGTGCCAGCAGTGAAAACGGGAGGGAGGCGGATGAGCAGTTCTTC	CASSENGREADEQFF
once	NA	TRBV5-6	TRBJ2-7	TGTGCCAGCAGGGTCAGGGGCAATCCCTACGAGCAGTACTTC	CASRVRGNPYEQYF
NA	NA	TRBV10-3	TRBJ1-1	TGTGCCATCAGTGAGAACAGGGACAACACTGAAGCTTTCTTT	CAISENRDNTEAFF
NA	NA	TRBV10-3	TRBJ1-4	TGTGCCATCCAGGGTGCAACTAATGAAAAACTGTTTTTT	CAIQGATNEKLFF
NA	NA	TRBV2	TRBJ1-1	TGTGCCAGCAGTAACCGACAGAGCTTGGTCCCTGAAGCTTTCTTT	CASSNRQSLVPEAFF
NA	TRBD1	TRBV6-5	TRBJ1-1	TGTGCCGTGGAGGGACAGGGCGGTTGGACTGAAGCTTTCTTT	CAVEGQGGWTEAFF
NA	TRBD1	TRBV28	TRBJ2-5	TGTGCCAGCAGTCACAGGGGGCGGGAGACCCAGTACTTC	CASSHRGRETQYF
NA	NA	TRBV5-1	TRBJ2-1	TGCGCCAGCAGCCCTGGACAGATTTACAATGAGCAGTTCTTC	CASSPGQIYNEQFF
NA	TRBD2	TRBV5-5	TRBJ2-2	TGTGCCAGCAGCTTACGGACTAGCGGGAGTACCGGGGAGCTGTTTTTT	CASSLRTSGSTGELFF
NA	TRBD1	TRBV18	TRBJ2-7	TGTGCCAGCTCACCAGAGGGCTTAGGGACAGTTCCTTCCGAGCAGTACTTC	CASSPEGLGTVPSEQYF
NA	NA	TRBV19	TRBJ2-1	TGTGCCAGTAGTCAATTCGGGACAGCCGGGGGTTACAATGAGCAGTTCTTC	CASSQFGTAGGYNEQFF
NA	NA	TRBV4-1	TRBJ2-2	TGCGCCAGCAGCCAAGATTGGGAGACAGGGAACACCGGGGAGCTGTTTTTT	CASSQDWETGNTGELFF
NA	NA	TRBV27	TRBJ1-4	TGTGCCAGCAGTTTAGGGCAGGGGGAAAAACTGTTTTTT	CASSLGQGEKLFF
NA	NA	TRBV4-3	TRBJ2-1	TGCGCCAGCAGCCTATCAATTAGCTCCTACAATGAGCAGTTCTTC	CASSLSISSYNEQFF
once	TRBD2	TRBV10-2	TRBJ2-7	TGCGCCAGCAGTGATGGACTAGCGGCTCGCCTAGGTCCCGAGCAGTACTTC	CASSDGLAARLGPEQYF
NA	NA	TRBV27	TRBJ1-2	TGTGCCAGCAGGGGCGGAGGGTATGGCTACACCTTC	CASRGGGYGYTF
NA	NA	TRBV10-3	TRBJ1-1	TGTGCCATCAGTGATTCAGGGTTCAGGTCGGGGGACACTGAAGCTTTCTTT	CAISDSGFRSGDTEAFF
NA	TRBD2	TRBV2	TRBJ2-5	TGTGCCAGCAGTCTTGGACTAGCGGGCGCAACCGGGGAGACCCAGTACTTC	CASSLGLAGATGETQYF
NA	NA	TRBV5-1	TRBJ2-3	TGCGCCAGCAGCTCTGGAGTTAGTGGGGGCGCCACAGATACGCAGTATTTT	CASSSGVSGGATDTQYF
NA	NA	TRBV19	TRBJ1-5	TGTGCCAGTAGTTCTGTAAGGGAGATCGATCAGCCCCAGCATTTT	CASSSVREIDQPQHF
NA	TRBD2	TRBV7-2	TRBJ2-1	TGTGCCAGCTCCCCAACTAGCGGGAGCTACAATGAGCAGTTCTTC	CASSPTSGSYNEQFF
NA	TRBD2	TRBV27	TRBJ2-1	TGTGCCAGCAGTCCCCAGGGAGCGGGGATCGATGAGCAGTTCTTC	CASSPQGAGIDEQFF
NA	TRBD1	TRBV10-3	TRBJ2-7	TGTGCCGCGGGACAGGTCTCCTACGAGCAGTACTTC	CAAGQVSYEQYF
once	TRBD1	TRBV7-2	TRBJ1-1	TGTGCCAGCAGCTGGCCGGGACAGGGAAGCACTGAAGCTTTCTTT	CASSWPGQGSTEAFF
NA	NA	TRBV19	TRBJ1-5	TGTGCCAGTAGTGGGACTCTAAATCAGCCCCAGCATTTT	CASSGTLNQPQHF
once	NA	TRBV12-5	TRBJ2-2	TGTGCTAGTGGTTTGGTAGTGGGGCCCGGGGAGCTGTTTTTT	CASGLVVGPGELFF
NA	TRBD2	TRBV9	TRBJ2-7	TGTGCCAGCAGCGTAGAGGGCGGGAGGAACGAGCAGTACTTC	CASSVEGGRNEQYF
NA	TRBD2	TRBV4-2	TRBJ2-1	TGTGCCAGCAGCCAACGCGAGACTAGCGTAAATGAGCAGTTCTTC	CASSQRETSVNEQFF
NA	NA	TRBV5-1	TRBJ1-6	TGCGCCAGCAGCCTGGGAACAACAGGATCACCCCTCCACTTT	CASSLGTTGSPLHF
NA	NA	TRBV18	TRBJ1-1	TGTGCCAGCTCACTCCTTGGGGAGGGACGCACTGAAGCTTTCTTT	CASSLLGEGRTEAFF
NA	TRBD1	TRBV11-3	TRBJ2-7	TGTGCCAGCAGTTCCGGGACAGGGGCGATCGAGCAGTACTTC	CASSSGTGAIEQYF
NA	NA	TRBV29-1	TRBJ2-6	TGCAGCGTAACTACAGGGGGGGCCAACGTCCTGACTTTC	CSVTTGGANVLTF
NA	NA	TRBV4-1	TRBJ1-1	TGCGCCAGCAGCCCTCCCCTTAGCCAGGGAAACACTGAAGCTTTCTTT	CASSPPLSQGNTEAFF
NA	TRBD1	TRBV6-5	TRBJ1-2	TGTGCCAGCAGTTACTCCCCAGGGACAGTCTATGGCTACACCTTC	CASSYSPGTVYGYTF